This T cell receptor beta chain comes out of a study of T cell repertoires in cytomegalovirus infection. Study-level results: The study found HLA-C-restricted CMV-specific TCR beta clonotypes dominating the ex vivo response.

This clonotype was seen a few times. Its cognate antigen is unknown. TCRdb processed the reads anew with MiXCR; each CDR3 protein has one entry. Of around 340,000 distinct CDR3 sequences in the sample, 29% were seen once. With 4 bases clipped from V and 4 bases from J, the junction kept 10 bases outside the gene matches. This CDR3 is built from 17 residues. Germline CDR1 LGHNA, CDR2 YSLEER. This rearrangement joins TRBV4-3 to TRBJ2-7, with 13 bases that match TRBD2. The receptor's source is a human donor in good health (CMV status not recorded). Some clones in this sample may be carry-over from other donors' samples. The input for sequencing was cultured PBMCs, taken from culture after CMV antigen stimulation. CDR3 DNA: TGCGCCAGCAGCCGATCCCTTGGGACTAGCGGGACATACGAGCAGTACTTC. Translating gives CASSRSLGTSGTYEQYF.